The source of this T cell receptor (beta chain) is a study of T-cell memory formation after mild COVID-19. TCRdb re-derived calls from the 5' RACE reads in MiXCR, one entry per CDR3 protein. The repertoire holds about 430,000 distinct CDR3 sequences, with about 24% as singletons. The CDR3 covers 15 residues. J gave up 7 bases and V 6 bases, and 10 bases lay outside the gene matches. In its sample, this clonotype was seen a few times. The V and J genes are TRBV12-3 or TRBV12-4 and TRBJ2-4; TRBD1 agrees at 9 bases. The sequence derives from an adult woman who had mild COVID-19 (a few samples of this study predate the infection). Cell type and time point are not known. The sequenced sample was PBMCs or a T cell subset sorted from them (not recorded which). The CDR3 is CASSVGQGTSNIQYF. The CDR3, as DNA: TGTGCCAGCAGCGTGGGACAGGGTACCTCGAACATTCAGTACTTC.